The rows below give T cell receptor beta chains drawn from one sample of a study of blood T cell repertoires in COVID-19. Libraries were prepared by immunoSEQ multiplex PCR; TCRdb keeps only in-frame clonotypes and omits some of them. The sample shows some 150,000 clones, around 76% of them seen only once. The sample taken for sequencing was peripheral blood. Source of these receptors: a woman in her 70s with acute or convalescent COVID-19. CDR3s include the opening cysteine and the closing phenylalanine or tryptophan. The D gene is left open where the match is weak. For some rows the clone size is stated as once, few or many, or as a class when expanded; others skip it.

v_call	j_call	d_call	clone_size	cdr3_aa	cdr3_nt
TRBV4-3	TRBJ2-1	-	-	CASSQGGAYNEQFF	TGCGCCAGCAGCCAGGGGGGGGCATACAATGAGCAGTTCTTC
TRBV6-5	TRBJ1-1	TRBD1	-	CASSYSRTGSEAFF	TGTGCCAGCAGTTACTCCAGGACAGGGTCTGAAGCTTTCTTT
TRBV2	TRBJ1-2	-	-	CASSEVGRNYGYTF	TGTGCCAGCAGTGAAGTGGGGCGCAACTATGGCTACACCTTC
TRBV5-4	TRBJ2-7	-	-	CASSPTLTAYEQYF	TGTGCCAGCAGCCCAACCCTTACTGCCTACGAGCAGTACTTC
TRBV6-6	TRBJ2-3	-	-	CASSAGETTDTQYF	TGTGCCAGCAGCGCAGGGGAGACAACGGATACGCAGTATTTT
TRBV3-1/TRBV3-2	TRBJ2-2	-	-	CASSPVRTGELFF	TGTGCCAGCAGCCCCGTCCGTACCGGGGAGCTGTTTTTT
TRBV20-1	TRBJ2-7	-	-	CSASGTRFYEQYF	TGCAGTGCTAGTGGGACACGGTTTTACGAGCAGTACTTC
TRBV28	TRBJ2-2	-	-	CATYGGAAAGELFF	TGTGCCACCTATGGAGGAGCAGCCGCCGGGGAGCTGTTTTTT
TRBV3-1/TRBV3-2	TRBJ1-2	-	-	CASSQVQYGYTF	TGTGCCAGCAGCCAAGTGCAGTATGGCTACACCTTC
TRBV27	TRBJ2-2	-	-	CASSLGSGAGELFF	TGTGCCAGCAGTTTAGGGTCGGGAGCCGGGGAGCTGTTTTTT
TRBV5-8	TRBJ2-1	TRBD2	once	CASSLIRGGSEQFF	TGTGCCAGCAGCTTGATTCGCGGGGGGTCGGAGCAGTTCTTC
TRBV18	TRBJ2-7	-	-	CASSPNGGEQYF	TGTGCCAGCTCACCCAACGGAGGCGAGCAGTACTTC
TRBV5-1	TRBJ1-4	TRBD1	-	CASSEDRGEGKLFF	TGCGCCAGCAGCGAGGACAGGGGAGAAGGAAAACTGTTTTTT
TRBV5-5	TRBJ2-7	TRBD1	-	CASSSRDRGLMNEQYF	TGTGCCAGCAGCTCTCGGGACAGGGGATTAATGAACGAGCAGTACTTC
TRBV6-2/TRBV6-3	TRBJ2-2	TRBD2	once	CASSYRGLASGELFF	TGTGCCAGCAGTTACCGCGGACTAGCATCCGGGGAGCTGTTTTTT
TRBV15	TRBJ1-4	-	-	CATSPGGDGEKLFF	TGTGCCACCAGCCCCGGGGGTGACGGGGAAAAACTGTTTTTT
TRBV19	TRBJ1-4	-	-	CASSIGRRVGEKLFF	TGTGCCAGTAGTATTGGTCGCAGGGTAGGTGAAAAACTGTTTTTT
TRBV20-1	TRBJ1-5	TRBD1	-	CSASRPGQGDQPQHF	TGCAGTGCTAGTAGACCGGGACAGGGGGATCAGCCCCAGCATTTT
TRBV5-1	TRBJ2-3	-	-	CASSLGASAITDTQYF	TGCGCCAGCAGCTTGGGCGCTAGCGCGATCACAGATACGCAGTATTTT
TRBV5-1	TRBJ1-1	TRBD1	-	CASSFRAGRGDTEAFF	TGCGCCAGCAGCTTCCGGGCCGGCAGGGGGGACACTGAAGCTTTCTTT
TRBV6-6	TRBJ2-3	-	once	CASSYSRGSSTDTQYF	TGTGCCAGCAGTTACTCGCGGGGCTCTAGCACAGATACGCAGTATTTT
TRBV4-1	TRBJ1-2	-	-	CASSPGEGGPGYTF	TGCGCCAGCAGTCCCGGGGAGGGGGGCCCGGGCTACACCTTC
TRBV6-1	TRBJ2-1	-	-	CASSERAVNHYNEQFF	TGTGCCAGCAGTGAGCGGGCGGTCAACCACTACAATGAGCAGTTCTTC
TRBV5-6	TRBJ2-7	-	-	CASSLVTGFGEQYF	TGTGCCAGCAGCTTGGTTACGGGGTTCGGCGAGCAGTACTTC
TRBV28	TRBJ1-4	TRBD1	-	CASSLWGQGDEKLFF	TGTGCCAGCAGTTTATGGGGACAGGGGGATGAAAAACTGTTTTTT
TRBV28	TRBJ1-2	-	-	CASSGSPNYGYTF	TGTGCCAGCAGTGGGAGTCCAAACTATGGCTACACCTTC